What follows describes a single T cell receptor beta chain. The CDR3 is 14 residues long. V was clipped by 1 base and J by 5 bases, with 12 bases between them. Germline V gives CDR1 MGHRA, CDR2 YSYEKL. This entry is derived from a study of technical replicates of blood from a few donors. The table came from immunoSEQ multiplex PCR; TCRdb's copy has only in-frame clones and leaves some out. The data contain some 74,000 clones, roughly 90% of them singletons. The source of this sequence is a human donor in good health. The sequenced sample consisted of T cells isolated from PBMCs. The rearrangement joins TRBV4-1 to TRBJ2-7; D may be TRBD2 (6 bases). The CDR3 DNA follows: TGCGCCAGCAGCCAAGGTCTAGCGAATAACGAGCAGTACTTC. It specifies CASSQGLANNEQYF.